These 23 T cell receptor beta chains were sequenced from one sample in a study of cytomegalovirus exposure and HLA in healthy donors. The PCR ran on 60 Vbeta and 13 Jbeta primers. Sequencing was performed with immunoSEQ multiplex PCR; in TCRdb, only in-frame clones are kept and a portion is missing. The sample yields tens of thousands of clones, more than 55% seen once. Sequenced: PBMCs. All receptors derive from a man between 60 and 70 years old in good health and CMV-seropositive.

This CDR3 reads CASSRPGEVYEQYF. Written as DNA, the CDR3 is TGTGCCAGCTCAAGACCCGGGGAGGTCTACGAGCAGTACTTC. The chain couples TRBV18 to TRBJ2-7, with D possibly being TRBD2 (6 bases). The CDR3 has 14 amino acids. V was shortened by 5 bases and J by 3 bases, with 14 bases between the two germline ends. Per germline, CDR1 KGHSH and CDR2 LQKENI. Filled out from reference TRBV18 and TRBJ2-7, the complete variable domain reads NAGVMQNPRHLVRRRGQEARLRCSPMKGHSHVYWYRQLPEEGLKFMVYLQKENIIDESGMPKERFSAEFPKEGPSILRIQQVVRGDSAAYFCASSRPGEVYEQYFGPGTRLTVT.

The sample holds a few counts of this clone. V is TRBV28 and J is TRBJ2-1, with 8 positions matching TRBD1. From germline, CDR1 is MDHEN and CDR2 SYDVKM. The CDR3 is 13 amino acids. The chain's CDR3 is CGSGRGLVNEQFF. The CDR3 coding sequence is TGTGGGAGCGGCAGGGGGCTCGTAAATGAGCAGTTCTTC.

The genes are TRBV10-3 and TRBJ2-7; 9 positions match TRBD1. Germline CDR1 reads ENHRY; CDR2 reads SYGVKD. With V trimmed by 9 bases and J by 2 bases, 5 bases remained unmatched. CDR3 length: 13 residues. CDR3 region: CAIRDRETYEQYF. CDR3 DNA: TGTGCCATAAGGGACAGGGAGACCTACGAGCAGTACTTC.

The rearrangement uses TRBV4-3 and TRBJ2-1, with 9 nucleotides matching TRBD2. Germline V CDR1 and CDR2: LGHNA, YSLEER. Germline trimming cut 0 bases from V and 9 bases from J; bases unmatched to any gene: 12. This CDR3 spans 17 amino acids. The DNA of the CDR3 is TGCGCCAGCAGCCAAGATTTGGCAGCGGGGGGAAGGGGTGAGCAGTTCTTC. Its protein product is CASSQDLAAGGRGEQFF.

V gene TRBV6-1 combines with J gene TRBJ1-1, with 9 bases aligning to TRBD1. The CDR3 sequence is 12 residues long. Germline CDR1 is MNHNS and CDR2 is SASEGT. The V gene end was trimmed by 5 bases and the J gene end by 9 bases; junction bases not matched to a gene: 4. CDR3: CASSLHRGQAFF. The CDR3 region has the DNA TGTGCCAGCAGTTTACACAGGGGGCAAGCTTTCTTT.

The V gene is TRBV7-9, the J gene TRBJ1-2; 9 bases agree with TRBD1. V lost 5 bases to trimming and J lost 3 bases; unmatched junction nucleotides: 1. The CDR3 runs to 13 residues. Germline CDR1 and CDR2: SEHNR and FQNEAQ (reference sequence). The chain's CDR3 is CASSTGGDYGYTF. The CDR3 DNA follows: TGTGCCAGCAGCACAGGGGGCGACTATGGCTACACCTTC.

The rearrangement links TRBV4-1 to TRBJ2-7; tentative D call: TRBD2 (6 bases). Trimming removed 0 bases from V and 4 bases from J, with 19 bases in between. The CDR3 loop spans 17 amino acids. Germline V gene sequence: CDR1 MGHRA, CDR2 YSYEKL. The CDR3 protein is CASSQDETGRLLYEQYF. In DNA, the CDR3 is TGCGCCAGCAGCCAAGATGAGACCGGGAGACTGCTTTACGAGCAGTACTTC.

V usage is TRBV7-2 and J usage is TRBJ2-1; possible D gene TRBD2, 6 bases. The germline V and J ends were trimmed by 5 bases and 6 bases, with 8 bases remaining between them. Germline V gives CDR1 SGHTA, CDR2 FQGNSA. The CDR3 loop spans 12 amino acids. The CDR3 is CASSPGGNEQFF. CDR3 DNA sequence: TGTGCCAGCAGCCCCGGGGGCAATGAGCAGTTCTTC.

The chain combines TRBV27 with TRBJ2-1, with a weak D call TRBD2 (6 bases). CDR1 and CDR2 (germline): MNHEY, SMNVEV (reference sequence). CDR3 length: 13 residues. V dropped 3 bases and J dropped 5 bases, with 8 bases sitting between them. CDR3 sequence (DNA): TGTGCCAGCAGTTTTGGGGGGAACAATGAGCAGTTCTTC. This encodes CASSFGGNNEQFF.

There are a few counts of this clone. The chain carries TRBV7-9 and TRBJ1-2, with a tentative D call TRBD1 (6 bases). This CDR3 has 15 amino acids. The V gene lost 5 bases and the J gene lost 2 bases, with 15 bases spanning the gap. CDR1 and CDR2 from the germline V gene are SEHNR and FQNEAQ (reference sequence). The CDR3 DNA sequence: TGTGCCAGCAGCGCCTTTTACAGGGAAAACTATGGCTACACCTTC. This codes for CASSAFYRENYGYTF.

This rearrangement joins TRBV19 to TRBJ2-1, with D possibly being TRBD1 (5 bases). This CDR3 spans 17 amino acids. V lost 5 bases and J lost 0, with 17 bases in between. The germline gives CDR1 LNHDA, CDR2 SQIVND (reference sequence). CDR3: CASSSTSRVSSYNEQFF. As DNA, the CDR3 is TGTGCCAGTAGTTCCACATCCAGGGTAAGCTCCTACAATGAGCAGTTCTTC.

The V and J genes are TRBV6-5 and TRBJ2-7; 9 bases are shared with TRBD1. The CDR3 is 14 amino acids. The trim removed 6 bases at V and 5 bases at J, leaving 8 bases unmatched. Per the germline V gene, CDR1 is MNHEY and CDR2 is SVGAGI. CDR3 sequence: CASRWTGVTHEQYF. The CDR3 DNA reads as TGTGCCAGCAGGTGGACAGGGGTTACCCACGAGCAGTACTTC.

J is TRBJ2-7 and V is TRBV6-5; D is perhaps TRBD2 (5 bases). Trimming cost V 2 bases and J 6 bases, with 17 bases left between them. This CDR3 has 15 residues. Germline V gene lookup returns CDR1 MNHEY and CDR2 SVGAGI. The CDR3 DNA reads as TGTGCCAGCAGTTACCCCGACGCCCTAGCAGGCGAGCAGTACTTC. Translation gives CASSYPDALAGEQYF.

CDR3 sequence (DNA): TGTGCCAGTAGTATTGAGACCGGCGGGACCTACGAGCAGTACTTC. Encoded protein: CASSIETGGTYEQYF. This chain joins TRBV19 and TRBJ2-7, with D perhaps matching TRBD2 (6 bases). Germline CDR1 reads LNHDA; CDR2 reads SQIVND (reference sequence). The CDR3 covers 15 residues. Trimming removed 3 bases from V and 2 bases from J, with 14 bases in between.

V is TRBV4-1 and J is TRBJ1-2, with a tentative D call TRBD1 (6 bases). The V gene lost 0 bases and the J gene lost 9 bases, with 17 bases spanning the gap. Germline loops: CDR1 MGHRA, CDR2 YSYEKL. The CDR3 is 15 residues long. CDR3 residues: CASSQEGADLYSYTF. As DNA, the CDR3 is TGCGCCAGCAGCCAAGAGGGGGCAGATCTCTACAGCTACACCTTC.

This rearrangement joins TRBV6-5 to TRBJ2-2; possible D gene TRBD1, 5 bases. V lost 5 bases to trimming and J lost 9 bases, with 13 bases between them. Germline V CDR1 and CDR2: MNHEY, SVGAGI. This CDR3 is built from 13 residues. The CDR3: CASSEYGHRELFF. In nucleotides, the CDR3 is TGTGCCAGCAGTGAATACGGACACCGGGAGCTGTTTTTT.

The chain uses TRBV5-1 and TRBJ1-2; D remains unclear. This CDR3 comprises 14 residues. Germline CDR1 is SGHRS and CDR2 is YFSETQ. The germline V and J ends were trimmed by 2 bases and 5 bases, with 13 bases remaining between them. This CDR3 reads CASSFPGSTYGYTF. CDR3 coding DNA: TGCGCCAGCAGCTTCCCGGGTTCTACTTATGGCTACACCTTC.

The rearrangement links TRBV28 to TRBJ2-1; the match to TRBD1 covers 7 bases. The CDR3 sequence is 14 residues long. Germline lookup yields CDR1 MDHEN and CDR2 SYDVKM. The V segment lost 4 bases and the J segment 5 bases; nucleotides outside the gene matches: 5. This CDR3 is CASSWSDRDNEQFF. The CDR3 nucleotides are TGTGCCAGCAGTTGGAGTGACAGGGACAATGAGCAGTTCTTC. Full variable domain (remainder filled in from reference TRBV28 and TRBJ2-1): DVKVTQSSRYLVKRTGEKVFLECVQDMDHENMFWYRQDPGLGLRLIYFSYDVKMKEKGDIPEGYSVSREKKERFSLILESASTNQTSMYLCASSWSDRDNEQFFGPGTRLTVL.

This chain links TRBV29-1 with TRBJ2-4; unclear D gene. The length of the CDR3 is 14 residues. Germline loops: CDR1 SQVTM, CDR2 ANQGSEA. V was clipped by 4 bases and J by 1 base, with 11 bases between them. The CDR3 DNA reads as TGCAGCGTTGTCCTTCCGAGGGCCAAAAACATTCAGTACTTC. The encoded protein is CSVVLPRAKNIQYF.

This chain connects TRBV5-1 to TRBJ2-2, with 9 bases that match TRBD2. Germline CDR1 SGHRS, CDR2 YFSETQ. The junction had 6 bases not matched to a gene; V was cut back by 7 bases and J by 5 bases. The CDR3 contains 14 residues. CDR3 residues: CASRGTSRTGELFF. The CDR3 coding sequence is TGCGCCAGCCGGGGGACTAGCCGGACCGGGGAGCTGTTTTTT.

CDR3 sequence: CASSLSPSRSGRDEKLFF. The CDR3 DNA sequence: TGTGCCAGCAGTTTATCCCCCAGTCGGAGCGGACGGGATGAAAAACTGTTTTTT. The genes are TRBV27 and TRBJ1-4; no reliable D call. CDR3 size: 18 residues. Trimming took 0 bases from V and 6 from J, leaving 20 bases between them. Germline values: CDR1 MNHEY, CDR2 SMNVEV (reference sequence).

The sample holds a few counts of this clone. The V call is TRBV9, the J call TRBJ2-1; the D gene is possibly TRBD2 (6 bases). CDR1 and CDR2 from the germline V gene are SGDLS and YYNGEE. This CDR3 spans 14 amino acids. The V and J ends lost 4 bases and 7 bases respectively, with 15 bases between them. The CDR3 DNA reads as TGTGCCAGCAGCATCACGGCGGGGTCGAATGAGCAGTTCTTC. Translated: CASSITAGSNEQFF.

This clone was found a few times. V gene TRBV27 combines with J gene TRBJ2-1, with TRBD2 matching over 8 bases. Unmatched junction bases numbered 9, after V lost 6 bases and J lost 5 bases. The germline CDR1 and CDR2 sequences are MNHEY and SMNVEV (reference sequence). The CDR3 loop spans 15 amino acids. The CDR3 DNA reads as TGTGCCAGCAGCCCCGGGACTAGAGACGACAATGAGCAGTTCTTC. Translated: CASSPGTRDDNEQFF.